What follows are 25 T cell receptor beta chains derived from one specimen sequenced in a study of a mutant IDH1 vaccine in newly diagnosed glioma. Libraries were prepared by immunoSEQ multiplex PCR; TCRdb keeps only in-frame clonotypes and omits some of them. The table has roughly 64,000 clones, under 85% seen once. These receptors are not linked to any known antigen. The time point here: week 35, safety follow-up. The vaccine gave 300 ug of a 20-mer mutant IDH1 peptide subcutaneously per dose. The material was PBMCs, obtained from a glioma patient whose treatment included an IDH1 peptide vaccine. The receptors shown here come from a man in his fifties or sixties with glioma.

The V and J genes are TRBV4-1 and TRBJ2-7, with D hard to call. The V end was cut by 3 bases, the J end by 3 bases, with 15 bases between. Germline CDR1 and CDR2: MGHRA and YSYEKL. This CDR3 is 15 amino acids long. The CDR3 nucleotides are TGCGCCAGCAGCCAGACGGACCTCTTGGTCTACGAGCAGTACTTC. Translation: CASSQTDLLVYEQYF.

The gene calls are TRBV5-6 and TRBJ1-4; 8 bases align to TRBD1. V shed 3 bases, J shed 3 bases, and the junction held 4 bases outside the gene matches. The CDR3 spans 15 residues. In germline, CDR1 is SGHDT, CDR2 YYEEEE. The CDR3 loop is CASSWQGAANEKLFF. CDR3 bases: TGTGCCAGCAGCTGGCAGGGGGCTGCTAATGAAAAACTGTTTTTT.

The chain has TRBV27 and TRBJ2-2; the D gene is possibly TRBD1 (6 bases). Looked up from germline, CDR1 is MNHEY and CDR2 is SMNVEV (reference sequence). Trimming shortened V by 5 bases and J by 6 bases, and 10 bases separated the two germline ends. The CDR3 runs to 13 residues. CDR3 DNA sequence: TGTGCCAGCAGTAACAGGGTAGCCGGGGAGCTGTTTTTT. Its translation is CASSNRVAGELFF.

The rearrangement joins TRBV18 to TRBJ1-1, with D maybe TRBD1 (6 bases). V was clipped by 6 bases and J by 4 bases, with 15 bases between them. This CDR3 has 14 amino acids. The germline gives CDR1 KGHSH, CDR2 LQKENI. CDR3 loop: CASSQRTEATEAFF. The CDR3 nucleotides read TGTGCCAGCTCCCAGAGGACAGAGGCCACTGAAGCTTTCTTT. Full variable domain (outside the CDR3, taken from reference TRBV18 and TRBJ1-1): NAGVMQNPRHLVRRRGQEARLRCSPMKGHSHVYWYRQLPEEGLKFMVYLQKENIIDESGMPKERFSAEFPKEGPSILRIQQVVRGDSAAYFCASSQRTEATEAFFGQGTRLTVV.

The rearrangement uses TRBV15 and TRBJ1-1; D may be TRBD1 (6 bases). The CDR3 runs 17 residues. Germline CDR1 is LNHNV and CDR2 is YYDKDF (reference sequence). The V end was cut by 0 bases, the J end by 0 bases, with 14 bases between. CDR3 sequence (DNA): TGTGCCACCAGCAGAGATCCGTCTGGGACACTGAACACTGAAGCTTTCTTT. Translation gives CATSRDPSGTLNTEAFF.

CDR3 in amino acids: CASSSNAGGEQYF. CDR3 in DNA: TGTGCCAGCAGTTCAAACGCAGGGGGGGAGCAGTACTTC. The chain joins TRBV27 to TRBJ2-7; the D gene is possibly TRBD1 (7 bases). This CDR3 is built from 13 residues. Germline V gene sequence: CDR1 MNHEY, CDR2 SMNVEV (reference sequence). Trimming shortened V by 4 bases and J by 7 bases, and 14 bases separated the two germline ends.

This clone rates as medium-sized. The sample contains more than one DNA sequence encoding this CDR3. The genes are TRBV9 and TRBJ1-4; 7 positions match TRBD1. Trimming cost V 0 bases and J 7 bases; bases outside gene matches: 3. CDR3 size: 14 residues. CDR1 is SGDLS, CDR2 YYNGEE, per germline. The DNA for the CDR3 is TGTGCCAGCAGCGTAGGACAGGGCGGTGAAAAACTGTTTTTT. Protein product: CASSVGQGGEKLFF.

The chain uses TRBV5-6 and TRBJ1-2; TRBD1 matches 10 bases. V trimming: 7 bases; J trimming: 4 bases; junction bases outside the gene matches: 10. The CDR3 sequence is 15 residues long. CDR1 SGHDT and CDR2 YYEEEE come from the germline V gene. CDR3 loop: CASYAQGQGFYGYTF. Here the CDR3 DNA reads TGTGCCAGCTACGCGCAGGGACAGGGGTTCTATGGCTACACCTTC. The full variable domain, its missing parts supplied by reference TRBV5-6 and TRBJ1-2, is DAGVTQSPTHLIKTRGQQVTLRCSPKSGHDTVSWYQQALGQGPQFIFQYYEEEERQRGNFPDRFSGHQFPNYSSELNVNALLLGDSALYLCASYAQGQGFYGYTFGSGTRLTVV.

The chain has TRBV4-3 and TRBJ1-5; D is ambiguous. Germline CDR1 is LGHNA and CDR2 is YSLEER. Trimming cost V 0 bases and J 6 bases, with 12 bases left between them. CDR3 length: 15 residues. Here the CDR3 DNA reads TGCGCCAGCAGCCAAGAATTAAACCGGGGTCAGCCCCAGCATTTT. Its translation is CASSQELNRGQPQHF.

In its sample, this clone was seen once. The chain uses TRBV19 and TRBJ2-3, with D perhaps TRBD1 (5 bases). Germline-derived CDR1 and CDR2 are LNHDA and SQIVND (reference sequence). Trimming stripped 4 bases from V and 4 bases from J, with 12 bases between. This CDR3 is built from 14 residues. The CDR3 bases are TGTGCCAGTAGTACGATGGGGCACCCAGATACGCAGTATTTT. Its protein product is CASSTMGHPDTQYF.

This chain's CDR3 is CASSFQGNTEAFF. The DNA for the CDR3 is TGCGCCAGCAGCTTTCAGGGGAACACTGAAGCTTTCTTT. The chain links TRBV5-1 to TRBJ1-1; tentatively, D is TRBD1 (5 bases). Germline V gene lookup returns CDR1 SGHRS and CDR2 YFSETQ. V lost 2 bases and J lost 1, with 6 bases in between. This CDR3 is 13 amino acids long. The complete variable domain, with remaining parts taken from reference TRBV5-1 and TRBJ1-1, reads KAGVTQTPRYLIKTRGQQVTLSCSPISGHRSVSWYQQTPGQGLQFLFEYFSETQRNKGNFPGRFSGRQFSNSRSEMNVSTLELGDSALYLCASSFQGNTEAFFGQGTRLTVV.

This chain links TRBV6-1 with TRBJ1-1, with 7 bases that match TRBD1. Germline trimming cut 8 bases from V and 5 bases from J; bases unmatched to any gene: 14. CDR3 length: 15 amino acids. Germline V gives CDR1 MNHNS, CDR2 SASEGT. Here the CDR3 DNA reads TGTGCCAGCGGGGAGCGGACAGGCGGGGGGACTGAAGCTTTCTTT. Translation: CASGERTGGGTEAFF.

The chain uses TRBV5-6 and TRBJ2-2; maybe TRBD1 (6 bases). This CDR3 region has 15 residues. The ends were cut back, 3 bases at V and 1 base at J, with 10 bases in the middle. Germline CDR1 is SGHDT and CDR2 is YYEEEE. Written as DNA, the CDR3 is TGTGCCAGCAGCTATCGGACAGAGAACACCGGGGAGCTGTTTTTT. Translating gives CASSYRTENTGELFF.

The V call is TRBV6-5, the J call TRBJ2-7, with D maybe TRBD2 (5 bases). The CDR3 covers 13 residues. Germline V gene data show CDR1 as MNHEY and CDR2 as SVGAGI. The germline V and J ends were trimmed by 0 bases and 6 bases, with 9 bases remaining between them. The CDR3 loop is CASSYSEGSEQYF. CDR3 in DNA: TGTGCCAGCAGTTACTCCGAGGGAAGCGAGCAGTACTTC.

The V gene is TRBV6-1, the J gene TRBJ1-2; 7 bases map to TRBD1. The CDR3 runs 12 residues. The V gene's germline CDR1 is MNHNS and CDR2 SASEGT. V dropped 7 bases and J dropped 3; count of bases not matched to a gene: 2. CDR3 loop: CASTGTDYGYTF. In DNA, the CDR3 is TGTGCCAGCACTGGGACAGACTATGGCTACACCTTC.

The chain recombines TRBV10-3 with TRBJ2-4; D possibly uses TRBD1 or TRBD2 (5 bases each). This CDR3 contains 15 residues. CDR1 ENHRY and CDR2 SYGVKD come from the germline V gene. Trimming left V 4 bases short and J 5 bases short, with 15 bases between. The CDR3 DNA is TGTGCCATCAGTGCTAAAGGGATGGGGGAAAACATTCAGTACTTC. Translating it yields CAISAKGMGENIQYF.

This sequence joins TRBV19 and TRBJ1-1; 9 bases align to TRBD1. Germline V gene data show CDR1 as LNHDA and CDR2 as SQIVND (reference sequence). The CDR3 is 14 residues long. V trimming: 7 bases; J trimming: 1 base; junction bases outside the gene matches: 4. The CDR3 here is CASIWTGANTEAFF. CDR3 nucleotide sequence: TGTGCCAGTATTTGGACAGGGGCGAACACTGAAGCTTTCTTT.

The gene calls are TRBV5-1 and TRBJ2-1; the D gene is possibly TRBD2 (5 bases). The CDR3 sequence is 13 residues long. Germline assignment: CDR1 SGHRS and CDR2 YFSETQ. The ends were cut back, 7 bases at V and 8 bases at J, with 16 bases in the middle. The CDR3 here is CASGRESGYEQFF. Here the CDR3 DNA reads TGCGCCAGCGGACGGGAATCCGGGTATGAGCAGTTCTTC.

The J gene is TRBJ2-6, the V gene TRBV7-9; D is unclear. The V end lost 5 bases, the J end lost 4 bases, and 6 bases lay between the germline ends. The CDR3 is made up of 13 amino acids. The germline V gene has CDR1 SEHNR and CDR2 FQNEAQ (reference sequence). The CDR3 spells CASSLRGANVLTF. The CDR3 coding sequence is TGTGCCAGCAGCCTCCGCGGGGCCAACGTCCTGACTTTC.

The CDR3, as DNA: TGTGCCAGCAGCCGCGCGACAGGTTCGAACACTGAAGCTTTCTTT. Translating it yields CASSRATGSNTEAFF. The chain recombines TRBV7-9 with TRBJ1-1, with a weak D call TRBD1 (6 bases). Between the trimmed V and J ends, which lost 5 bases and 1 base, there was a span of 14 bases. This CDR3 is 15 amino acids long. The germline CDR1 and CDR2 sequences are SEHNR and FQNEAQ (reference sequence). Complete variable domain (other parts from reference TRBV7-9 and TRBJ1-1): DTGVSQNPRHKITKRGQNVTFRCDPISEHNRLYWYRQTLGQGPEFLTYFQNEAQLEKSRLLSDRFSAERPKGSFSTLEIQRTEQGDSAMYLCASSRATGSNTEAFFGQGTRLTVV.

This rearrangement joins TRBV9 to TRBJ2-5; 7 nucleotides line up with TRBD2. Losses at the gene ends were 2 bases for V and 5 bases for J; bases not matched to a gene: 6. The CDR3 extends over 14 amino acids. CDR1 and CDR2 from the germline V gene are SGDLS and YYNGEE. CDR3 protein: CASSVRAGRETQYF. The CDR3 nucleotides read TGTGCCAGCAGCGTCAGAGCGGGGAGGGAGACCCAGTACTTC.

The chain joins TRBV7-2 to TRBJ2-7; no definite D call. Per the germline V gene, CDR1 is SGHTA and CDR2 is FQGNSA. This CDR3 region has 12 residues. The V gene lost 2 bases and the J gene lost 3 bases, with 5 bases spanning the gap. CDR3 residues: CASSLSGYEQYF. In nucleotides, the CDR3 is TGTGCCAGCAGCTTATCGGGCTACGAGCAGTACTTC.

CDR3 region: CASSVDSLGIGAFF. The DNA of the CDR3 is TGTGCCAGCAGCGTAGACTCCCTGGGGATCGGAGCTTTCTTT. This chain connects TRBV9 to TRBJ1-1, with no clear D. Trimming pared 0 bases from V and 10 bases from J, leaving 16 bases between. Germline assignment: CDR1 SGDLS and CDR2 YYNGEE. The CDR3 loop spans 14 amino acids.

This clone has more than one count but fewer than ten. This chain links TRBV10-1 with TRBJ2-3; D is undetermined. Trimming left V 0 bases short and J 1 base short, with 8 bases between. Germline V gene lookup returns CDR1 WNHNN and CDR2 SYGVQD (reference sequence). The CDR3 has 15 amino acids. The CDR3 DNA reads TGCGCCAGCAGTGAGTCTCCAGAAGGCACAGATACGCAGTATTTT. Translation: CASSESPEGTDTQYF.

This chain connects TRBV6-1 to TRBJ2-3, with 14 bases that match TRBD2. The germline gives CDR1 MNHNS, CDR2 SASEGT. V lost 6 bases to trimming and J lost 2 bases; unmatched junction nucleotides: 10. The CDR3 sequence is 18 residues long. This CDR3 reads CASRESGTSGGFTDTQYF. CDR3 DNA sequence: TGTGCCAGCAGGGAATCCGGGACTAGCGGGGGATTCACAGATACGCAGTATTTT.